Following are 10 T cell receptor beta chains from one sample sequenced in a study of cytomegalovirus exposure and HLA in healthy donors (dated by TCRdb to the late 2010s). Library preparation was by the immunoSEQ multiplex PCR assay. The multiplex PCR relied on a mix of 60 forward primers for TCR Vbeta segments and 13 reverse primers for TCR Jbeta segments. TCRdb stores this immuneACCESS table with in-frame sequences only. Part of the clones is absent; in the studies checked, under half of the shortfall reflects unresolved V genes, and no reason is known for the rest. This sample holds 70,000 to 95,000 clones; 78% were observed only once. Of the sample, 1.6% falls within the top ten clones. Sequenced sample: PBMCs. These receptor sequences come from a man in his forties or fifties in good health and CMV-seronegative.

The chain uses TRBV25-1 and TRBJ1-4; D unresolved. The CDR3 consists of 14 residues. CDR1 and CDR2 from the germline V gene are MGHDK and SYGVNS. V lost 5 bases and J 4 bases, leaving 11 bases between the germline ends. This CDR3 reads CASSRGRVNEKLFF. The CDR3 coding sequence is TGTGCCAGCAGTCGAGGGAGGGTTAATGAAAAACTGTTTTTT.

In this sample, this clone turned up a few times. V gene TRBV28 combines with J gene TRBJ2-7, with a possible D match to TRBD1 (5 bases). The CDR3 contains 11 residues. CDR1 MDHEN and CDR2 SYDVKM come from the germline V gene. Trimming stripped 7 bases from V and 2 bases from J, with 6 bases between. The CDR3: CASMTAYEQYF. The CDR3 DNA is TGTGCCAGCATGACAGCCTACGAGCAGTACTTC.

This clone has just one count. This chain uses TRBV7-2 with TRBJ1-4, with 8 bases that match TRBD1. The CDR3 runs 14 residues. Germline CDR1 is SGHTA and CDR2 is FQGNSA. V lost 5 bases to trimming and J lost 7 bases; unmatched junction nucleotides: 6. The DNA of the CDR3 is TGTGCCAGCAGCCCCGGACAGGGACGTGAAAAACTGTTTTTT. It specifies CASSPGQGREKLFF.

J is TRBJ1-5 and V is TRBV28, with 7 bases fitting TRBD1. The CDR3 has 15 amino acids. V trimming: 2 bases; J trimming: 8 bases; junction bases outside the gene matches: 9. Germline V gene sequence: CDR1 MDHEN, CDR2 SYDVKM. The CDR3 sequence is CASSLPTGAGKPQHF. In nucleotides, the CDR3 is TGTGCCAGCAGTTTACCCACAGGGGCGGGAAAGCCCCAGCATTTT.

This chain uses TRBV7-2 with TRBJ1-2, with 10 bases identical to TRBD1. Germline CDR1 is SGHTA and CDR2 is FQGNSA. The CDR3 loop spans 16 amino acids. J lost 3 bases, V lost 6 bases, and 10 bases had no gene match. CDR3 nucleotide sequence: TGTGCCAGCAGTCCGCTGGGGGACAGGGGTTACTATGGCTACACCTTC. Protein: CASSPLGDRGYYGYTF.

The chain uses TRBV2 and TRBJ2-1; 15 bases fit TRBD2. V lost 6 bases, J lost 8 bases, and 5 bases stayed unmatched. The CDR3 length is 15 residues. Germline V gene lookup returns CDR1 SNHLY and CDR2 FYNNEI. The CDR3 loop is CASSRTSGRADEQFF. The CDR3 bases are TGTGCCAGCAGCAGGACTAGCGGGAGGGCCGATGAGCAGTTCTTC.

This chain uses TRBV6-6 with TRBJ1-5; no firm D call. The CDR3 runs to 15 residues. V was shortened by 0 bases and J by 5 bases, with 11 bases between the two germline ends. Germline lookup yields CDR1 MNHNY and CDR2 SVGAGI (reference sequence). DNA of the CDR3: TGTGCCAGCAGTTACTCGAGGATGTCGGATCAGCCCCAGCATTTT. Its translation is CASSYSRMSDQPQHF.

This clone was picked up one time. The gene calls are TRBV4-1 and TRBJ1-5; D unclear. Per the germline V gene, CDR1 is MGHRA and CDR2 is YSYEKL. V lost 1 base to trimming and J lost 2 bases, with 6 bases between them. The CDR3 loop spans 14 amino acids. The CDR3 region has the DNA TGCGCCAGCAGCCAAGTAGAGGGCAATCAGCCCCAGCATTTT. Amino acids: CASSQVEGNQPQHF.

The gene calls are TRBV19 and TRBJ1-2; D unresolved. The CDR3 has 15 amino acids. CDR1 is LNHDA, CDR2 SQIVND, per germline (reference sequence). With 7 bases removed from V and 0 bases from J, the gap between germline ends came to 15 bases. The CDR3 coding sequence is TGTGCCAGTAACCCAGACTATTCCCCTAACTATGGCTACACCTTC. It yields the protein CASNPDYSPNYGYTF.

This clone occurred once. The chain joins TRBV13 to TRBJ2-7; D may be TRBD2 (6 bases). Looked up from germline, CDR1 is PRHDT and CDR2 is FYEKMQ (reference sequence). The CDR3 spans 16 residues. V lost 5 bases, J lost 0 bases, and 17 bases lay in between. CDR3 residues: CASSPRSGPSSYEQYF. In nucleotides, the CDR3 is TGTGCCAGCAGCCCACGTAGCGGTCCGAGCTCCTACGAGCAGTACTTC.